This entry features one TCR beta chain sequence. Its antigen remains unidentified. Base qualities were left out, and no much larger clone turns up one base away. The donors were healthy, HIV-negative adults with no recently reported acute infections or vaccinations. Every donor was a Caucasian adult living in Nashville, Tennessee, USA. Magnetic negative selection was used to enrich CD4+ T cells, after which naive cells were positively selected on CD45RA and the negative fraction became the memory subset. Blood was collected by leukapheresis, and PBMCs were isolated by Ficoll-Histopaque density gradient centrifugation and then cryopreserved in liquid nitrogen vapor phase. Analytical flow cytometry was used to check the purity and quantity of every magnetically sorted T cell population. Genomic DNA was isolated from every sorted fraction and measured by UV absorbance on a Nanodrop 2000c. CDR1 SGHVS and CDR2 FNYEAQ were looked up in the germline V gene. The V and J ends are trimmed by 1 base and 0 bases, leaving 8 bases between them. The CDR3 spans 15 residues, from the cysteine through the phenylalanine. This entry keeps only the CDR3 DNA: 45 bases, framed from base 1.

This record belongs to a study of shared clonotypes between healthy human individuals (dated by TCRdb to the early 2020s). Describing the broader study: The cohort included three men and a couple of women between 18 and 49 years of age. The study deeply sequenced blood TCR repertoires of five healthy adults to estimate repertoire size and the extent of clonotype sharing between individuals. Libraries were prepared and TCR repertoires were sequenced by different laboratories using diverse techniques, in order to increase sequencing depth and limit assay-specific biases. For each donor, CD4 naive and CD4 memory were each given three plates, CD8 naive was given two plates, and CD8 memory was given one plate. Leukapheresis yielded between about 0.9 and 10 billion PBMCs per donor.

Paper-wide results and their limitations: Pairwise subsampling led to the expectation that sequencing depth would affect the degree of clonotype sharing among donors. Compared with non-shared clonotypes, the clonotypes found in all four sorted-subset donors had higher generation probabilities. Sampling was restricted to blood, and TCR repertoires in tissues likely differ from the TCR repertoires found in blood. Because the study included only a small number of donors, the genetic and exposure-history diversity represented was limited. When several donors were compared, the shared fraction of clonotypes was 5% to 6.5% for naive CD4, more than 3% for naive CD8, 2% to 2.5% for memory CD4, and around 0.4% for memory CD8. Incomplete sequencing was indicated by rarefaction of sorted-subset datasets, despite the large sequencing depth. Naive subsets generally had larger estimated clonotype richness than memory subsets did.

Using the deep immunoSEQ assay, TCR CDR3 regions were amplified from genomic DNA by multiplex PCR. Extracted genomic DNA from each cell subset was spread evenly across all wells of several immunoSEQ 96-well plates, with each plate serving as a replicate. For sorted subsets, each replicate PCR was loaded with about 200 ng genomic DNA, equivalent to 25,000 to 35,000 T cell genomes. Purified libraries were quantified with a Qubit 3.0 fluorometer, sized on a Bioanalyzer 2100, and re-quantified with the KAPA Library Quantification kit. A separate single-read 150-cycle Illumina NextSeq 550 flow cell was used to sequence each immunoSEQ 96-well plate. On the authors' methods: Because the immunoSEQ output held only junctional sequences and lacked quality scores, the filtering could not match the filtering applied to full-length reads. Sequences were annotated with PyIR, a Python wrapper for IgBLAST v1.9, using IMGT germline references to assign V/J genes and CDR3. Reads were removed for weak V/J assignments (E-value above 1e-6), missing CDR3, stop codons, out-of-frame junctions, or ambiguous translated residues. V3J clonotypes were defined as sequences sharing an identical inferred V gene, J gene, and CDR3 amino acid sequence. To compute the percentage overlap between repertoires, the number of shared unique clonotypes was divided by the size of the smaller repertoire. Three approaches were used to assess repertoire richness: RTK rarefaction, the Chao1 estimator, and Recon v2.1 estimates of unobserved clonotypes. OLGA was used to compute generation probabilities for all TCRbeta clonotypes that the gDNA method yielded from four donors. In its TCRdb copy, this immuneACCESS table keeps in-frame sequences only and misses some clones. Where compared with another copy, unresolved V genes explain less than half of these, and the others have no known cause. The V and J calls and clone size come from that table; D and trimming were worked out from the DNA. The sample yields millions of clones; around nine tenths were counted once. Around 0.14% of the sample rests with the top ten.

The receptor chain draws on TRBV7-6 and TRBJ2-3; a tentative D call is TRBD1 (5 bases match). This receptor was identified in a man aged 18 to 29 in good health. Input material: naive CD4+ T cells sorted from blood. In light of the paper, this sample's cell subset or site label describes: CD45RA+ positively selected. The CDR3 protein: CASSLVQASTDTQYF. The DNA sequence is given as TGTGCCAGCAGCTTAGTACAGGCTAGCACAGATACGCAGTATTTT. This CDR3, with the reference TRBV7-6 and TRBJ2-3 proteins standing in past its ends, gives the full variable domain GAGVSQSPRYKVTKRGQDVALRCDPISGHVSLYWYRQALGQGPEFLTYFNYEAQQDKSGLPNDRFSAERPEGSISTLTIQRTEQRDSAMYRCASSLVQASTDTQYFGPGTRLTVL.